The 25 T cell receptor beta chains below come from one sample, sequenced in a study of CD8+ T cells in alopecia areata. Treatment defined: oral pan-JAK inhibitor, 5-10 mg twice daily. RNA extraction was followed by reverse transcription into cDNA, which acted as the sequencing template. TCRdb keeps only in-frame clones here, not all; method: immunoSEQ multiplex PCR. The data hold 150,000 or so clones, with 86% observed a single time. Sample: CD8+ T cells sorted from blood, taken at week 4, from a patient treated with tofacitinib. Receptors originate from a human donor with alopecia areata.

This clone came up a few times. This same CDR3 is encoded by further DNA sequences in the sample. The rearrangement uses TRBV27 and TRBJ2-3, with D perhaps given as TRBD1 or TRBD2 (5 bases each). The V gene's germline CDR1 is MNHEY and CDR2 SMNVEV (reference sequence). Trimming cost V 5 bases and J 1 base, with 13 bases left between them. The CDR3 sequence is 15 residues long. The CDR3: CASSPRDRRTDTQYF. The DNA for the CDR3 is TGTGCCAGCAGTCCACGGGACCGACGCACAGATACGCAGTATTTT.

The J gene is TRBJ2-1, the V gene TRBV29-1; possible D gene TRBD2, 6 bases. The germline V and J ends were trimmed by 8 bases and 4 bases, with 27 bases remaining between them. The CDR3 is 17 residues long. Germline-derived CDR1 and CDR2 are SQVTM and ANQGSEA. The chain's CDR3 is CSTPTPITSPKYNEQFF. The CDR3 nucleotides read TGCAGCACCCCGACACCCATCACTAGCCCCAAATACAATGAGCAGTTCTTC.

The chain carries TRBV2 and TRBJ2-3; possible D gene TRBD1, 5 bases. The CDR3 sequence is 15 residues long. The V gene's germline CDR1 is SNHLY and CDR2 FYNNEI. V dropped 10 bases and J dropped 2 bases, with 19 bases sitting between them. In DNA form, the CDR3 reads TGTGCCACTCCCCTTAGGGGCGCTGCCACAGATACGCAGTATTTT. It encodes CATPLRGAATDTQYF.

The chain employs TRBV5-6 and TRBJ1-5; D not resolved. Trimming took off 4 bases at V and 2 bases at J, with 10 bases between the two ends. Per the germline V gene, CDR1 is SGHDT and CDR2 is YYEEEE. The CDR3 runs to 14 residues. The CDR3 nucleotides are TGTGCCAGCAGCCCGGACCCGGGCAATCAGCCCCAGCATTTT. It is translated as CASSPDPGNQPQHF.

The chain links TRBV30 to TRBJ2-3; TRBD2 aligns across 8 bases. The germline V gene has CDR1 GTSNPN and CDR2 SVGIG (reference sequence). The V and J ends lost 1 base and 2 bases, in that order; junction bases with no gene match: 11. This CDR3 spans 17 amino acids. The CDR3 DNA is TGTGCCTGGAGTGCACTTGGGGGAGCGGGGGTCACAGATACGCAGTATTTT. Translated, it gives CAWSALGGAGVTDTQYF.

Only a few counts were recorded for this clone. This rearrangement joins TRBV19 to TRBJ2-5, with D tentatively TRBD1 or TRBD2 (5 bases each). The CDR3 loop spans 15 amino acids. Trimming removed 0 bases from V and 7 bases from J, with 15 bases in between. Germline V gives CDR1 LNHDA, CDR2 SQIVND (reference sequence). CDR3 in DNA: TGTGCCAGTAGTATAGATGGGGGTCCGCGTGTGACCCAGTACTTC. Its translation is CASSIDGGPRVTQYF.

The chain carries TRBV29-1 and TRBJ2-2; D gene uncertain. V shed 7 bases and J shed 6 bases, with 15 bases lying between them. The CDR3 spans 13 residues. Germline values: CDR1 SQVTM, CDR2 ANQGSEA. DNA of the CDR3: TGCAGCGCGGAAGAGTCCTTCCCCGGGGAGCTGTTTTTT. Protein: CSAEESFPGELFF.

The chain is built from TRBV7-9 and TRBJ2-3; 9 nucleotides match TRBD2. Germline values: CDR1 SEHNR, CDR2 FQNEAQ (reference sequence). There are 16 residues in the CDR3. Losses at the gene ends were 3 bases for V and 2 bases for J; bases not matched to a gene: 6. CDR3 sequence (DNA): TGTGCCAGCAGCTTCGGGACTAGCTCACTCACAGATACGCAGTATTTT. Translation gives CASSFGTSSLTDTQYF.

This sequence joins TRBV7-9 and TRBJ2-3, with TRBD2 identical over 7 bases. The germline V gene encodes CDR1 SEHNR and CDR2 FQNEAQ (reference sequence). CDR3 length: 15 residues. J lost 0 bases, V lost 8 bases, and 8 bases had no gene match. The DNA of the CDR3 is TGTGCCAGCCTTAGCGGGTATAATAGCACAGATACGCAGTATTTT. It is translated as CASLSGYNSTDTQYF.

V is TRBV25-1 and J is TRBJ2-2; the D gene is possibly TRBD2 (6 bases). Germline-derived CDR1 and CDR2 are MGHDK and SYGVNS. Trimming took 4 bases from V and 6 from J, leaving 21 bases between them. The CDR3 extends over 17 amino acids. The CDR3 sequence: CASSAPWHAGNSGELFF. The CDR3 nucleotides are TGTGCCAGCAGTGCCCCCTGGCATGCGGGGAATTCCGGGGAGCTGTTTTTT. The full variable domain, rest sourced from reference TRBV25-1 and TRBJ2-2, is EADIYQTPRYLVIGTGKKITLECSQTMGHDKMYWYQQDPGMELHLIHYSYGVNSTEKGDLSSESTVSRIRTEHFPLTLESARPSHTSQYLCASSAPWHAGNSGELFFGEGSRLTVL.

This chain connects TRBV6-1 to TRBJ2-3, with D perhaps TRBD1 (6 bases). The CDR3 consists of 15 residues. V lost 3 bases and J lost 1, with 11 bases in between. Germline CDR1 MNHNS, CDR2 SASEGT. CDR3: CASSEQGIRTDTQYF. CDR3 nucleotides: TGTGCCAGCAGTGAGCAGGGGATTCGCACAGATACGCAGTATTTT.

J is TRBJ2-1 and V is TRBV29-1, with D possibly matching TRBD1 (5 bases). The length of the CDR3 is 15 residues. Between the trimmed V and J ends, which lost 0 bases and 10 bases, there was a span of 19 bases. Germline lookup yields CDR1 SQVTM and CDR2 ANQGSEA. As DNA, the CDR3 is TGCAGCGTTGAAGATCTTTCGGGTATGGCAGGGGAGCAGTTCTTC. This codes for CSVEDLSGMAGEQFF.

This clone was detected a few times. V and J are TRBV15 and TRBJ2-7; no clear D gene. Trimming left V 5 bases short and J 4 bases short, with 12 bases between. The CDR3 sequence is 13 residues long. The germline V gene encodes CDR1 LNHNV and CDR2 YYDKDF (reference sequence). The CDR3 protein is CATSFDLGYEQYF. CDR3 bases: TGTGCCACCAGCTTCGACTTGGGATACGAGCAGTACTTC.

V is TRBV5-1 and J is TRBJ2-3; tentative D call: TRBD2 (7 bases). This CDR3 has 19 amino acids. Trimming shortened V by 4 bases and J by 2 bases, and 26 bases separated the two germline ends. Looked up from germline, CDR1 is SGHRS and CDR2 is YFSETQ. DNA of the CDR3: TGCGCCAGCAGCCCCCGTGGGGGCGGGGGCCCTGACAACACAGATACGCAGTATTTT. Translation gives CASSPRGGGGPDNTDTQYF.

This clone is a singleton in its sample. This chain links TRBV30 with TRBJ1-1; D remains ambiguous. V lost 2 bases, J lost 8 bases, and 12 bases lay in between. Germline V gene sequence: CDR1 GTSNPN, CDR2 SVGIG (reference sequence). The CDR3 has 12 amino acids. This chain's CDR3 is CAWSLGSREAFF. DNA of the CDR3: TGTGCCTGGAGTCTAGGGAGCAGGGAAGCTTTCTTT.

J is TRBJ2-4 and V is TRBV5-4; possibly TRBD1 for D (6 bases). The CDR3 runs to 11 residues. Looked up from germline, CDR1 is SGHNT and CDR2 is YYREEE (reference sequence). With 5 bases removed from V and 7 bases from J, the gap between germline ends came to 7 bases. CDR3 loop: CASSTGNIQYF. The CDR3 bases are TGTGCCAGCAGTACAGGGAACATTCAGTACTTC.

This clone appeared once. The V call is TRBV4-1, the J call TRBJ2-7; 9 nucleotides line up with TRBD2. V was clipped by 1 base and J by 3 bases; unmatched bases: 4. Germline values: CDR1 MGHRA, CDR2 YSYEKL. The CDR3 consists of 15 residues. CDR3 bases: TGCGCCAGCAGCCAAGCCGCGGGGGGGCGCTACGAGCAGTACTTC. Translation gives CASSQAAGGRYEQYF.

The V and J genes are TRBV19 and TRBJ2-2, with TRBD2 matching over 12 bases. The germline V gene encodes CDR1 LNHDA and CDR2 SQIVND (reference sequence). The V segment lost 7 bases and the J segment 5 bases; nucleotides outside the gene matches: 11. The CDR3 runs to 17 residues. CDR3 sequence (DNA): TGTGCCAGTACCCAACTAGCGGGGGGATTTGGAACCGGGGAGCTGTTTTTT. Its protein product is CASTQLAGGFGTGELFF.

The rearrangement links TRBV4-1 to TRBJ1-6; D might be TRBD1 (6 bases). CDR3 length: 13 residues. Trimming removed 1 base from V and 14 bases from J, with 12 bases in between. CDR1 is MGHRA, CDR2 YSYEKL, per germline. The CDR3 nucleotides are TGCGCCAGCAGCCAAGTGGACAGTGAGTCCCTCCACTTT. Its protein is CASSQVDSESLHF.

The V gene is TRBV15, the J gene TRBJ2-3, with 8 bases fitting TRBD2. Germline V lookup: CDR1 LNHNV, CDR2 YYDKDF (reference sequence). The CDR3 loop spans 16 amino acids. Losses at the gene ends were 4 bases for V and 5 bases for J; bases not matched to a gene: 11. The CDR3 spells CATSTTGTRLVDTQYF. CDR3 bases: TGTGCCACCAGCACCACCGGGACTAGATTGGTAGATACGCAGTATTTT.

This clone was counted only a few times. The V call is TRBV19, the J call TRBJ1-1; D unclear. Trimming cost V 2 bases and J 2 bases, with 6 bases left between them. The germline CDR1 and CDR2 sequences are LNHDA and SQIVND (reference sequence). The CDR3 loop spans 13 amino acids. Here the CDR3 DNA reads TGTGCCAGTAGTATACAAGGTAACACTGAAGCTTTCTTT. Its protein product is CASSIQGNTEAFF. The whole variable domain, remainder taken from reference TRBV19 and TRBJ1-1, is DGGITQSPKYLFRKEGQNVTLSCEQNLNHDAMYWYRQDPGQGLRLIYYSQIVNDFQKGDIAEGYSVSREKKESFPLTVTSAQKNPTAFYLCASSIQGNTEAFFGQGTRLTVV.

The rearrangement joins TRBV29-1 to TRBJ2-7; TRBD1 is a possible D gene (5 bases). The CDR3 extends over 13 amino acids. Germline CDR1 is SQVTM and CDR2 is ANQGSEA. V dropped 7 bases and J dropped 4 bases, with 17 bases sitting between them. CDR3 in amino acids: CSGVTDLYYEQYF. DNA of the CDR3: TGCAGCGGGGTGACAGACCTATATTACGAGCAGTACTTC.

Notes on this clone: The same CDR3 arises from other DNA sequences in this sample as well. The chain uses TRBV27 and TRBJ2-3; D not resolved. The CDR3 length is 12 residues. CDR1 and CDR2 from the germline V gene are MNHEY and SMNVEV (reference sequence). The V gene lost 2 bases and the J gene lost 6 bases, with 6 bases spanning the gap. CDR3 in DNA: TGTGCCAGCAGTTTAATCGGGGATACGCAGTATTTT. Translation gives CASSLIGDTQYF.

The rearrangement uses TRBV7-9 and TRBJ2-7, with TRBD1 matching 9 bases. The CDR3 is made up of 16 amino acids. Germline lookup yields CDR1 SEHNR and CDR2 FQNEAQ (reference sequence). Trimming cost V 1 base and J 6 bases; bases outside gene matches: 10. The CDR3 coding sequence is TGTGCCAGCAGCTTAGTCCCTGGGACAGGGCCTTTCGAGCAGTACTTC. It translates to CASSLVPGTGPFEQYF.

The chain couples TRBV29-1 to TRBJ2-3; TRBD2 agrees at 8 bases. Germline CDR1 reads SQVTM; CDR2 reads ANQGSEA. With 4 bases clipped from V and 5 bases from J, the junction kept 8 bases outside the gene matches. The CDR3 is 14 amino acids. In DNA form, the CDR3 reads TGCAGCGTTGGGTTCGGGGGGGGCGTAGATACGCAGTATTTT. It translates to CSVGFGGGVDTQYF.